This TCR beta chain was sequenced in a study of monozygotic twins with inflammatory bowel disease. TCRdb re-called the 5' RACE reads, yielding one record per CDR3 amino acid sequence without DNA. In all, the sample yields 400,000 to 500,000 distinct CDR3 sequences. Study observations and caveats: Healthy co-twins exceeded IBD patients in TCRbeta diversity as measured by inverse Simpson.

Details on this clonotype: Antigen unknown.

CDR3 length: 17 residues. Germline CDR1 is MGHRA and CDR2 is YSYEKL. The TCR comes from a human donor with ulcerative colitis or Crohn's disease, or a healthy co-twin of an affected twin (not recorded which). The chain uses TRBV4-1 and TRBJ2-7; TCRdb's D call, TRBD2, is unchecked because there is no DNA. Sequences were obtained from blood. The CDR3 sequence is CASSKTGDGRVTYEQYF.